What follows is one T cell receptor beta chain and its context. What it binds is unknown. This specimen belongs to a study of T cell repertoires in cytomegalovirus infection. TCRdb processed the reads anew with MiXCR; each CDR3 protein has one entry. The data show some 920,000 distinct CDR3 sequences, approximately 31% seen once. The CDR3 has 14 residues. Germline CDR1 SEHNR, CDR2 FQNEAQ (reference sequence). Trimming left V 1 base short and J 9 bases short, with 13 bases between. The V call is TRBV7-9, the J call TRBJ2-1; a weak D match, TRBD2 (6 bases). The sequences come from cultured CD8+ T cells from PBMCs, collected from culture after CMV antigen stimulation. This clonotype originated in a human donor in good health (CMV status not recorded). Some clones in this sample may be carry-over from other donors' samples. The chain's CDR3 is CASSLVGGVGEQFF. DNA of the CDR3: TGTGCCAGCAGCTTAGTCGGAGGGGTAGGTGAGCAGTTCTTC.